This T cell receptor (beta chain) came from a study of blood T cell repertoires in COVID-19. TCRdb's table, derived via immunoSEQ multiplex PCR, lists solely in-frame clones and lacks some. The table has about 160,000 clones, roughly 87% seen once. This clone has a handful of counts. This sequence originates from a woman in her thirties or forties who had been exposed to COVID-19. Sequenced material: PBMCs or T cells enriched from blood (not recorded which).

The CDR3 protein is CASSREPEAFF. CDR3 bases: TGTGCCAGCAGCCGAGAACCTGAAGCTTTCTTT. The chain employs TRBV11-2 and TRBJ1-1, with no clear D. CDR3 size: 11 residues. V lost 5 bases and J 6 bases, leaving 7 bases between the germline ends. Germline V gene sequence: CDR1 SGHAT, CDR2 FQNNGV.